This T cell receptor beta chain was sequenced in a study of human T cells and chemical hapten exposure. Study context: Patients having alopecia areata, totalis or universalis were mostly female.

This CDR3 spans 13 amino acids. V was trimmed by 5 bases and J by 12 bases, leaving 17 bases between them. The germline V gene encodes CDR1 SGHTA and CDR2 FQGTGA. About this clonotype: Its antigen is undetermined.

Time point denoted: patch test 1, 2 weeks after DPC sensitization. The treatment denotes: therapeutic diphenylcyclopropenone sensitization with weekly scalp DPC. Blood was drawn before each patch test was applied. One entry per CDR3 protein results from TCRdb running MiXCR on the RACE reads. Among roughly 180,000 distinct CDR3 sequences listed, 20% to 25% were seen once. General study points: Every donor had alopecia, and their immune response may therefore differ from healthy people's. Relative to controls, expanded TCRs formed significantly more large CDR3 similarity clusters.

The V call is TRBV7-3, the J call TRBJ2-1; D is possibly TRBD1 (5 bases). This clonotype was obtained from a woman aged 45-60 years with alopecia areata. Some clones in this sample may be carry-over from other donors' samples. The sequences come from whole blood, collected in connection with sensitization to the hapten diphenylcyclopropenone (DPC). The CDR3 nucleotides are TGTGCCAGCAGCAAAGACAGAGTAGGCGTGCAGTTCTTC. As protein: CASSKDRVGVQFF.